These T cell receptor beta chains were read from a single sample in a study of blood T cell repertoires in COVID-19. TCRdb's table, derived via immunoSEQ multiplex PCR, lists solely in-frame clones and lacks some. Of roughly 340,000 clones listed, roughly 89% are singletons. The sequenced sample was peripheral blood. Receptor source: a woman aged 18-29 years who had recovered from COVID-19. Each CDR3 is given with its conserved first and last residue. D genes are given only for firm matches. The listing skips clone size in some rows; elsewhere it reads once, few, many or a size class.

len,abundance,j_gene,d_gene,v_gene,CDR3nt,CDR3aa
15,.,TRBJ1-2,.,TRBV4-1,TGCGCCAGCAGCTCTGACAGAATCGGTTCTGGTGGCTACACCTTC,CASSSDRIGSGGYTF
13,.,TRBJ2-3,.,TRBV7-2,TGTGCCAGCAGCTTAGAGCAGGGCGGCACGCAGTATTTT,CASSLEQGGTQYF
15,.,TRBJ2-5,.,TRBV24-1,TGTGCCACCAGTCACACCGCGGGTCCGGGAGAGACCCAGTACTTC,CATSHTAGPGETQYF
12,.,TRBJ2-1,TRBD2,TRBV4-3,TGCGCCAGCAGCCCAGCGGGGGGGATTCAGTTCTTC,CASSPAGGIQFF
13,.,TRBJ1-6,TRBD1,TRBV30,TGTGCGTGTTCGACAGGGGGAAATTCACCCCTCCACTTT,CACSTGGNSPLHF
18,.,TRBJ2-6,TRBD1,TRBV7-9,TGTGCCAGCAGCCCAAGGGTAGGGGGCGCCTCTGGGGCCAACGTCCTGACTTTC,CASSPRVGGASGANVLTF
13,once,TRBJ2-1,.,TRBV19,TGTGCCACCACGGGGGGCGCGAACAATGAGCAGTTCTTC,CATTGGANNEQFF
14,.,TRBJ1-5,TRBD1,TRBV5-4,TGTGCCAGCAGCTTACAGGGGGCTCGACAGCCCCAGCATTTT,CASSLQGARQPQHF
14,few,TRBJ1-1,.,TRBV19,TGTGCCAGTAGCCCAACAAGGAGAGGCACTGAAGCTTTCTTT,CASSPTRRGTEAFF
13,.,TRBJ1-1,.,TRBV2,TGTGCCAGCAGTGGACTCGGGGGTACTGAAGCTTTCTTT,CASSGLGGTEAFF
14,.,TRBJ1-5,.,TRBV19,TGTGCCAGTAGTATTATCGAAGCCGCTCAGCCCCAGCATTTT,CASSIIEAAQPQHF
13,.,TRBJ2-3,.,TRBV9,TGTGCCAGCAGCACCAGAACAACAGATACGCAGTATTTT,CASSTRTTDTQYF
15,.,TRBJ2-3,TRBD2,TRBV20-1,TGCAGTGCTAGTTGGGGGACTAGCGGGAGAGATACGCAGTATTTT,CSASWGTSGRDTQYF
15,.,TRBJ1-1,TRBD1,TRBV3-1/TRBV3-2,TGTGCCAGCAGCCAGGGTCAGGGGGTTCGAACTGAAGCTTTCTTT,CASSQGQGVRTEAFF
16,.,TRBJ2-5,.,TRBV6-2/TRBV6-3,TGTGCCAGCAGTTACTCGCGAGGTATGGGCCAAGAGACCCAGTACTTC,CASSYSRGMGQETQYF
17,.,TRBJ1-6,TRBD1,TRBV4-2,TGTGCCAGCAGCCAAGACTTAACAGGGGGCCAGTATTCACCCCTCCACTTT,CASSQDLTGGQYSPLHF
14,.,TRBJ2-3,TRBD2,TRBV29-1,TGCAGCGTTGAACCAGCGGGAGCGGCAGATACGCAGTATTTT,CSVEPAGAADTQYF
14,.,TRBJ1-6,TRBD1,TRBV30,TGTGCCTGGAGTTTCCGGGACAGAAATTCACCCCTCCACTTT,CAWSFRDRNSPLHF
16,.,TRBJ2-3,.,TRBV30,TGTGCCTGGAGTGACAAAGGGGGTTTTGGCACAGATACGCAGTATTTT,CAWSDKGGFGTDTQYF
17,.,TRBJ2-3,.,TRBV7-9,TGTGCCAGCAGCTTATCCCCAGGAGAGGGAGCAGCAGATACGCAGTATTTT,CASSLSPGEGAADTQYF
12,.,TRBJ2-1,.,TRBV10-3,TGTGCCGTCGCGGGGTCCTACAATGAGCAGTTCTTC,CAVAGSYNEQFF
13,.,TRBJ1-1,.,TRBV3-1/TRBV3-2,TGTGCCAGCAGAACCGGGACAAACACTGAAGCTTTCTTT,CASRTGTNTEAFF
15,.,TRBJ1-1,TRBD1,TRBV7-2,TGTGCCAGCAGCAGAGACAGGGATGTTCGCACTGAAGCTTTCTTT,CASSRDRDVRTEAFF
14,.,TRBJ1-1,.,TRBV29-1,TGCAGCGTACCAACAGGGTGGGGCGACACTGAAGCTTTCTTT,CSVPTGWGDTEAFF
14,.,TRBJ1-2,.,TRBV27,TGTGCCAGCAGTTTATCGCCAACAGGGCATGGCTACACCTTC,CASSLSPTGHGYTF
13,.,TRBJ1-2,.,TRBV19,TGTGCCAGTAGTGTAACAGGACAGTATGGCTACACCTTC,CASSVTGQYGYTF
15,once,TRBJ2-3,TRBD2,TRBV7-2,TGTGCCAGCAGCTCGGGACTAGCGGGAGGGAATACGCAGTATTTT,CASSSGLAGGNTQYF
14,.,TRBJ2-3,TRBD1,TRBV2,TGTGCCAGCATGCGGGACAGGGCGACAGATACGCAGTATTTT,CASMRDRATDTQYF
15,.,TRBJ1-2,.,TRBV25-1,TGTGCCAGCAGTGACGGCAGACACTTCGTCGATGGCTACACCTTC,CASSDGRHFVDGYTF
15,.,TRBJ2-3,TRBD2,TRBV10-2,TGCGCCAGCAGTGAGTCTGGGACTATTATAGATACGCAGTATTTT,CASSESGTIIDTQYF
15,.,TRBJ1-2,.,TRBV25-1,TGTGCCAGCGGCCCCCTGTCCCCAGATAACTATGGCTACACCTTC,CASGPLSPDNYGYTF
14,.,TRBJ1-2,.,TRBV2,TGTGCCAGCAGTGAATCCTCCCTGGAGGGTGGCTACACCTTC,CASSESSLEGGYTF
17,.,TRBJ2-2,.,TRBV5-1,TGCGCCAGCAGCTTGGCCAACCTCAGATCGAACACCGGGGAGCTGTTTTTT,CASSLANLRSNTGELFF
13,.,TRBJ1-2,.,TRBV11-3,TGTGCCAGCAGCCGGTCCGGGGACTATGGCTACACCTTC,CASSRSGDYGYTF
20,.,TRBJ2-3,TRBD2,TRBV5-1,TGCGCCAGCAGCTTGGCTAGGCTAGCGGGAGGTCGGGTCGGCACAGATACGCAGTATTTT,CASSLARLAGGRVGTDTQYF
14,.,TRBJ1-1,.,TRBV5-1,TGCGCCAGCAGCCTGAGCCGGTATAACACTGAAGCTTTCTTT,CASSLSRYNTEAFF
15,.,TRBJ2-2,TRBD2,TRBV3-1/TRBV3-2,TGTGCCAGCAGCACCGTACCGGGGGGCACCGGGGAGCTGTTTTTT,CASSTVPGGTGELFF
19,.,TRBJ1-5,TRBD1,TRBV4-3,TGCGCCAGCAGCCAAGATCCACCGGGACAGGGTAACAGCAATCAGCCCCAGCATTTT,CASSQDPPGQGNSNQPQHF
16,.,TRBJ1-2,.,TRBV4-1,TGCGCCAGCAGCCAAGCCGGGACATCCACCGACTATGGCTACACCTTC,CASSQAGTSTDYGYTF
16,few,TRBJ1-2,.,TRBV10-2,TGCGCCAGCAGTGAGTCGCAGGGTACCCAAGGCTATGGCTACACCTTC,CASSESQGTQGYGYTF
10,.,TRBJ1-6,.,TRBV28,TGTGCCAGCAGTTCCGGGCCCCTCCACTTT,CASSSGPLHF
14,.,TRBJ1-5,TRBD1,TRBV6-5,TGTGCCAGCAGTTACGGGACAGGTAATCAGCCCCAGCATTTT,CASSYGTGNQPQHF
11,.,TRBJ2-1,.,TRBV10-3,TGTGCCATCAGTGCCGGGAATGAGCAGTTCTTC,CAISAGNEQFF
19,.,TRBJ2-4,TRBD2,TRBV28,TGTGCCAGCAGTTTATTCGCGGGAGGAACTGGGTTGGCCAAAAACATTCAGTACTTC,CASSLFAGGTGLAKNIQYF
13,.,TRBJ1-2,TRBD1,TRBV5-4,TGTGCCAGCAGCCCCGACAGGGTCCATGGCTACACCTTC,CASSPDRVHGYTF
13,few,TRBJ1-6,.,TRBV7-2,TGTGCCAGCAGCTTAGCTTTGGGCGCACCCCTCCACTTT,CASSLALGAPLHF
15,.,TRBJ1-1,.,TRBV29-1,TGCAGCGTTTCTCCTTCTGCAGGGGTCAACACTGAAGCTTTCTTT,CSVSPSAGVNTEAFF
15,.,TRBJ1-2,TRBD1,TRBV7-2,TGTGCCAGCAGCTTCCCGGGACAGCCGATCTATGGCTACACCTTC,CASSFPGQPIYGYTF
13,.,TRBJ1-5,.,TRBV19,TGTGCCAGTAGTATAGATCGGGGTCAGCCCCAGCATTTT,CASSIDRGQPQHF
17,once,TRBJ2-1,TRBD2,TRBV9,TGTGCCAGCAGCGCCATAGCGGGAGTGAGCTCCTACAATGAGCAGTTCTTC,CASSAIAGVSSYNEQFF
13,.,TRBJ1-1,.,TRBV3-1/TRBV3-2,TGTGCCAGCAGTCTACAGGGGAACACTGAAGCTTTCTTT,CASSLQGNTEAFF
14,.,TRBJ1-1,.,TRBV5-1,TGCGCCAGCAGCTTGGAGAGTGGGAACACTGAAGCTTTCTTT,CASSLESGNTEAFF
16,.,TRBJ2-3,TRBD2,TRBV5-1,TGCGCCAGCAGCTTGGTTAGCGGGACCGGCCCAGATACGCAGTATTTT,CASSLVSGTGPDTQYF
14,.,TRBJ1-1,TRBD1,TRBV3-1/TRBV3-2,TGTGCCAGCAGCGCCGGGACAGGGAACACTGAAGCTTTCTTT,CASSAGTGNTEAFF
13,.,TRBJ2-1,TRBD2,TRBV18,TGTGCCAGCTCACCGCCGGGAGGCAATGAGCAGTTCTTC,CASSPPGGNEQFF
15,.,TRBJ2-1,TRBD2,TRBV6-2/TRBV6-3,TGTGCCAGCAGTTGGGCTAGCGGGAGAACCAATGAGCAGTTCTTC,CASSWASGRTNEQFF
14,.,TRBJ2-4,TRBD2,TRBV2,TGTGCCAGCAGTGGTCCGGGAGGCAAAAACATTCAGTACTTC,CASSGPGGKNIQYF
13,.,TRBJ1-4,.,TRBV6-5,TGTGCCACCACACGGACAGTGTTTGAAAAACTGTTTTTT,CATTRTVFEKLFF
16,.,TRBJ2-2,TRBD2,TRBV5-1,TGCGCCAGCAGCTTGGTAAGCGGGACGAACACCGGGGAGCTGTTTTTT,CASSLVSGTNTGELFF